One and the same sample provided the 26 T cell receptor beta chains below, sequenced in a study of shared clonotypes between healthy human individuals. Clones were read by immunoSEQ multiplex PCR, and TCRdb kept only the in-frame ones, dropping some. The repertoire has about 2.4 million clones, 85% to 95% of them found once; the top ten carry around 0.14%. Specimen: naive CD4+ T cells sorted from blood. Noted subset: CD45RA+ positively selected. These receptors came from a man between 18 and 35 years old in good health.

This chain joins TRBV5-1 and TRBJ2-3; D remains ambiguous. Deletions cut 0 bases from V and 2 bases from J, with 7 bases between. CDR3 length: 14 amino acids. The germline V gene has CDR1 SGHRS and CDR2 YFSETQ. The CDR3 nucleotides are TGCGCCAGCAGCTTGGAACAACCCACAGATACGCAGTATTTT. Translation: CASSLEQPTDTQYF.

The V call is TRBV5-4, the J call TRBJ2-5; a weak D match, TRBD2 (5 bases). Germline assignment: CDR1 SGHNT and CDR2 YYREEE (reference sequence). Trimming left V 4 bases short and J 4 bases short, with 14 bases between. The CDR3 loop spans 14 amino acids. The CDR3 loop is CASSLSGTGETQYF. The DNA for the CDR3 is TGTGCCAGCAGCCTCAGCGGAACCGGAGAGACCCAGTACTTC.

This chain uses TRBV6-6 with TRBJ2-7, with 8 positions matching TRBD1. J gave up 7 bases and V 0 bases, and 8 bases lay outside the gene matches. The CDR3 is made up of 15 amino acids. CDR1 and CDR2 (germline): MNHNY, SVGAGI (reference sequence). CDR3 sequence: CASSYSSQGADEQYF. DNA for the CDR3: TGTGCCAGCAGTTACTCATCGCAGGGGGCAGATGAGCAGTACTTC.

CDR3 sequence (DNA): TGTGCCAGCAGCTTGGTGGGGCAGGCAAGCACAGATACGCAGTATTTT. Translating gives CASSLVGQASTDTQYF. V is TRBV7-2 and J is TRBJ2-3; a possible D gene is TRBD1 (5 bases). The CDR3 length is 16 residues. The germline gives CDR1 SGHTA, CDR2 FQGNSA. Trimming took off 3 bases at V and 0 bases at J, with 13 bases between the two ends.

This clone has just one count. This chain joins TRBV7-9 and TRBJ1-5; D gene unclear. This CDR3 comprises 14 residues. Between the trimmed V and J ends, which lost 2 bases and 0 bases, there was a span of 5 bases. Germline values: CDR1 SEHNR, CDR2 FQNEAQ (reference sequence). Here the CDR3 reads CASSLISSNQPQHF. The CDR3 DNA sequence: TGTGCCAGCAGCTTAATCAGTAGCAATCAGCCCCAGCATTTT.

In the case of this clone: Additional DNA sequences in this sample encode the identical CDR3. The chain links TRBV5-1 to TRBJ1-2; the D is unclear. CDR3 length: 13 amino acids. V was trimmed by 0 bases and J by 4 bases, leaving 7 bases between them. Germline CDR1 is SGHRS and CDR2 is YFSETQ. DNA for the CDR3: TGCGCCAGCAGCTTGGAGACTGGCTATGGCTACACCTTC. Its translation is CASSLETGYGYTF.

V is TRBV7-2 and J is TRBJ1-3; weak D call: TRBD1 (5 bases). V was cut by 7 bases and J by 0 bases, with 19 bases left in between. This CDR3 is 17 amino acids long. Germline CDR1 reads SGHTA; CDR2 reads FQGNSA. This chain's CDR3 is CASNHPGTGTSGNTIYF. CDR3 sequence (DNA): TGTGCCAGCAACCACCCCGGAACAGGTACCTCTGGAAACACCATATATTTT.

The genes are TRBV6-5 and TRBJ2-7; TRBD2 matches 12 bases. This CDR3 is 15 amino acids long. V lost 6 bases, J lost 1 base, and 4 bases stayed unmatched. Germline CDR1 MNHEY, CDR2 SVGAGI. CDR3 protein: CASRLLAGGSYEQYF. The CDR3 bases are TGTGCCAGCAGGCTACTAGCGGGAGGATCCTACGAGCAGTACTTC.

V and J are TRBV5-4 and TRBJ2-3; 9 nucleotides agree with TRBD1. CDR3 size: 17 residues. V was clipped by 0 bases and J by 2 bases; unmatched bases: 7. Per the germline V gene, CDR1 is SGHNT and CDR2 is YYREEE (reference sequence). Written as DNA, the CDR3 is TGTGCCAGCAGCTTGGCCCTTCGGACAGGGGACACAGATACGCAGTATTTT. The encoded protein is CASSLALRTGDTDTQYF.

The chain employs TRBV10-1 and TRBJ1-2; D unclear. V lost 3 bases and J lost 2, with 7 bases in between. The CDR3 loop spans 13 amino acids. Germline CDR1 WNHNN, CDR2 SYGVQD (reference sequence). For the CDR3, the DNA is TGCGCCAGCAGTGATTCGACGAACTATGGCTACACCTTC. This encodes CASSDSTNYGYTF.

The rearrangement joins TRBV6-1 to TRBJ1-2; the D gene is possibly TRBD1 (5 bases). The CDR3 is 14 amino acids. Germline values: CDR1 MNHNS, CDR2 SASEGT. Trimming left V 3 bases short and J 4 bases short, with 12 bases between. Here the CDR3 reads CASSDRARGYGYTF. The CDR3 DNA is TGTGCCAGCAGTGACAGGGCGAGGGGCTATGGCTACACCTTC.

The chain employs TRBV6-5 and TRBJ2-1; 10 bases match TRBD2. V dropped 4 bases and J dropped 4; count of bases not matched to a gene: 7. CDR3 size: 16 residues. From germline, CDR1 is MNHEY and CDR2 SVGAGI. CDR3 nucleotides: TGTGCCAGCAGTTCCAGGACTAGCGGAGGTTACAATGAGCAGTTCTTC. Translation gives CASSSRTSGGYNEQFF.

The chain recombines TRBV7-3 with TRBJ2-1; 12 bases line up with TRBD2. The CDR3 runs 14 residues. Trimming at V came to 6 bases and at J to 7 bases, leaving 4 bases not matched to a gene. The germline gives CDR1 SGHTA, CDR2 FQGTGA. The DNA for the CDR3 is TGTGCCAGCAGTAATGGACTAGCGGGGAATGAGCAGTTCTTC. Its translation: CASSNGLAGNEQFF.

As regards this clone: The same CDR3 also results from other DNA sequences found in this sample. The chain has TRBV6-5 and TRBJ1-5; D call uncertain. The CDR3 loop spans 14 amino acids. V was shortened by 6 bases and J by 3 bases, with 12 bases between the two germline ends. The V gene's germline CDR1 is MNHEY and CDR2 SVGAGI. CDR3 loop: CASSRDGSNQPQHF. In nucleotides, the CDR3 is TGTGCCAGCAGCAGAGACGGGTCCAATCAGCCCCAGCATTTT.

The CDR3, as DNA: TGTGCCAGCAGCTTAGCGGGACAGGGCAATCAGCCCCAGCATTTT. The encoded protein is CASSLAGQGNQPQHF. The gene calls are TRBV7-2 and TRBJ1-5; 8 positions agree with TRBD1. V was clipped by 0 bases and J by 2 bases; unmatched bases: 0. CDR3 length equals 15 residues. CDR1 is SGHTA, CDR2 FQGNSA, per germline.

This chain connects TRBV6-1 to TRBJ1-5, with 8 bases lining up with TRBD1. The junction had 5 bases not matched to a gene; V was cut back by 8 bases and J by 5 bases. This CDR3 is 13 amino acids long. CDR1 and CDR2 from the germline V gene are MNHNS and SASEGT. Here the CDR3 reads CASLATGDQPQHF. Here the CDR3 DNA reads TGTGCCAGCCTGGCGACAGGGGATCAGCCCCAGCATTTT.

The CDR3 reads CASNVGGGNTEAFF. In DNA form, the CDR3 reads TGCGCCAGCAATGTAGGGGGCGGAAACACTGAAGCTTTCTTT. V usage is TRBV5-1 and J usage is TRBJ1-1; 7 bases are shared with TRBD1. CDR3 length: 14 residues. Trimming took 6 bases from V and 2 from J; bases not matched to a gene: 7. Germline V gene lookup returns CDR1 SGHRS and CDR2 YFSETQ.

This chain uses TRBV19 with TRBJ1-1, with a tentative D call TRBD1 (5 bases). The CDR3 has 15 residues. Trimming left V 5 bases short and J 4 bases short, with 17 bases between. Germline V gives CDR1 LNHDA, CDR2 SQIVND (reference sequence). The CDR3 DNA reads TGTGCCAGTAGTCTCCCGGCCAGGGAGGTCACTGAAGCTTTCTTT. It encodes CASSLPAREVTEAFF.

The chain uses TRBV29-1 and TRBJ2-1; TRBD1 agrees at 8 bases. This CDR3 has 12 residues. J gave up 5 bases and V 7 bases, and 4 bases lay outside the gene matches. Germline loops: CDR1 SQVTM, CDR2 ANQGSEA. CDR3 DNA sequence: TGCAGCGCCCGGACAGGGCACAATGAGCAGTTCTTC. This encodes CSARTGHNEQFF.

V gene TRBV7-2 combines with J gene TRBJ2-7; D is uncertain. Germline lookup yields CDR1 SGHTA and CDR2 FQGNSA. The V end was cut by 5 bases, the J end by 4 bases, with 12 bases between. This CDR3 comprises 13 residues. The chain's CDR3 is CASSPTAGYEQYF. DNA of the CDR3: TGTGCCAGCAGCCCCACAGCTGGATACGAGCAGTACTTC.

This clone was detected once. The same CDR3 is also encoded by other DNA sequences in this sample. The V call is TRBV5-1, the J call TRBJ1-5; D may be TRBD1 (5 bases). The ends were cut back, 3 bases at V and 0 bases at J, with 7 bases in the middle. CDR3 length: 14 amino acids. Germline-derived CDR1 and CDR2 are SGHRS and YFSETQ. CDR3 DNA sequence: TGCGCCAGCAGCTCCGGGGGTAGCAATCAGCCCCAGCATTTT. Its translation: CASSSGGSNQPQHF.

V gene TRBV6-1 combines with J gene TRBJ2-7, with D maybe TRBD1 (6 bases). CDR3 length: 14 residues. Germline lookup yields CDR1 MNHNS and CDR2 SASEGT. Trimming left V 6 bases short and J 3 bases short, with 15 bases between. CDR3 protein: CASRPTGWGYEQYF. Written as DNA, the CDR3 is TGTGCCAGCAGGCCCACAGGGTGGGGCTACGAGCAGTACTTC.

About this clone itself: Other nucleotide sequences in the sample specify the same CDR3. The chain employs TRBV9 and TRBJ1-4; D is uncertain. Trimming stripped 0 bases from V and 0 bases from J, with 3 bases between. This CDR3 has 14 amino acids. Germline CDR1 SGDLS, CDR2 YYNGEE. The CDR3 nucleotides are TGTGCCAGCAGCGTAGCTGCAACTAATGAAAAACTGTTTTTT. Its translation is CASSVAATNEKLFF.

The CDR3 protein is CASSVGLGYGYTF. Written as DNA, the CDR3 is TGTGCCAGCAGTGTAGGGCTGGGCTATGGCTACACCTTC. The chain combines TRBV25-1 with TRBJ1-2, with D uncertain. The CDR3 contains 13 residues. The germline V and J ends were trimmed by 4 bases and 4 bases, with 10 bases remaining between them. Germline CDR1 MGHDK, CDR2 SYGVNS.

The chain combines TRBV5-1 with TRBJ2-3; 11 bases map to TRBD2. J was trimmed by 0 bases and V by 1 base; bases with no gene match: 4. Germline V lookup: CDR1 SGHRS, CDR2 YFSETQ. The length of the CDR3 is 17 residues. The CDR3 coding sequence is TGCGCCAGCAGCTTGTTGACTAGCGGGGCTAGCACAGATACGCAGTATTTT. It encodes CASSLLTSGASTDTQYF.

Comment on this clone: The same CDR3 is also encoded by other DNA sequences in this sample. In DNA form, the CDR3 reads TGCGCCAGCAGCTTTCCCGGGACCTACGAGCAGTACTTC. Translated, it gives CASSFPGTYEQYF. The V call is TRBV5-1, the J call TRBJ2-7, with a possible D match to TRBD2 (5 bases). Trimming took off 2 bases at V and 2 bases at J, with 8 bases between the two ends. Germline V CDR1 and CDR2: SGHRS, YFSETQ. This CDR3 has 13 residues.